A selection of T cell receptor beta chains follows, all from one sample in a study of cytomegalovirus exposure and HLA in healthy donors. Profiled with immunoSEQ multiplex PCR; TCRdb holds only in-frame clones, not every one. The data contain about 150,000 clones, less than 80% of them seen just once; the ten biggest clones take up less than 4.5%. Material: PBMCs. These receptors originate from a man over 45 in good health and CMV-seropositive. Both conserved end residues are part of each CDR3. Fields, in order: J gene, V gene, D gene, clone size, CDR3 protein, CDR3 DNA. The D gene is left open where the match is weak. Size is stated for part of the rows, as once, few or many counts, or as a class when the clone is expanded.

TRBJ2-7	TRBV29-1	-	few	CSVDSGRGGYEQYF	TGCAGCGTCGACTCAGGAAGGGGGGGCTACGAGCAGTACTTC
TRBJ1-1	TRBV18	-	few	CASSSNRVGTEAFF	TGTGCCAGCTCGTCCAACAGGGTAGGCACTGAAGCTTTCTTT
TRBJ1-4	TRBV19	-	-	CATKSPNEKLFF	TGTGCCACCAAGAGTCCCAATGAAAAACTGTTTTTT
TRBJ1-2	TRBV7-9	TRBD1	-	CASSPPTGQRGYTF	TGTGCCAGCAGCCCCCCGACAGGGCAACGTGGCTACACCTTC
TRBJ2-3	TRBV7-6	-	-	CASSLGFTDTQYF	TGTGCCAGCAGCTTGGGCTTCACAGATACGCAGTATTTT
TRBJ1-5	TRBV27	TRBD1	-	CATSDRGQPQHF	TGTGCCACCTCGGACAGGGGACAGCCCCAGCATTTT
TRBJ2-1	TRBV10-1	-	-	CASSDDGSDEQFF	TGCGCCAGCAGCGACGACGGGAGCGATGAGCAGTTCTTC
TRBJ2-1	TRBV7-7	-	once	CASSLGEAYSYNEQFF	TGTGCTAGCAGCTTAGGGGAGGCCTACTCCTACAATGAGCAGTTCTTC
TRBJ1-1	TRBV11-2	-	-	CASSLVRGNRGTEAFF	TGTGCCAGCAGCTTAGTTCGGGGGAATCGGGGCACTGAAGCTTTCTTT
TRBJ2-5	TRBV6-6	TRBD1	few	CASSYGGTGQETQYF	TGTGCCAGCAGTTACGGGGGGACAGGGCAGGAGACCCAGTACTTC
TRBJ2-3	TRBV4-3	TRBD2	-	CASSPRGGAGGPRVADTQYF	TGCGCCAGCAGCCCCCGTGGCGGAGCGGGAGGGCCTCGGGTGGCAGATACGCAGTATTTT
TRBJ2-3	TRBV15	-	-	CATSREPTQSKLQQYF	TGTGCCACCAGCAGAGAGCCGACACAGTCGAAATTGCAGCAGTATTTT
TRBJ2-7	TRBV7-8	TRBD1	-	CASSTRTGNYEQYF	TGTGCCAGCAGCACCCGGACAGGTAACTACGAGCAGTACTTC
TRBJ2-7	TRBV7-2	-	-	CASSESAGAGEQYF	TGTGCCAGCAGCGAAAGTGCAGGGGCTGGCGAGCAGTACTTC
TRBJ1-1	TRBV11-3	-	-	CASSSGRETNTEAFF	TGTGCCAGCAGCTCGGGACGGGAGACGAACACTGAAGCTTTCTTT
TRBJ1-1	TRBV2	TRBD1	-	CASSWDRVGTEAFF	TGTGCCAGCAGTTGGGACAGGGTTGGCACTGAAGCTTTCTTT
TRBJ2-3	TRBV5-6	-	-	CASSLGGRLGLTQYF	TGTGCCAGCAGCTTGGGGGGGCGCTTAGGATTGACGCAGTATTTT
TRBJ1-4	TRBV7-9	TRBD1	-	CASSFRQGAKEKLFF	TGTGCCAGCAGCTTTCGGCAGGGGGCGAAAGAAAAACTGTTTTTT
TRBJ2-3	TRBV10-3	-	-	CAIRAGSTDTQYF	TGTGCCATCAGGGCGGGGAGCACAGATACGCAGTATTTT
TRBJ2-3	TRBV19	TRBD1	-	CATRGRGQGAADTQYF	TGTGCCACAAGGGGCCGCGGGCAGGGGGCCGCAGATACGCAGTATTTT
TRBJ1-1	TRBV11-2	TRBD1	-	CASSLGQGVTEAFF	TGTGCCAGCAGCTTGGGACAGGGGGTCACTGAAGCTTTCTTT
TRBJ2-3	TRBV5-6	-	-	CASSLTVDTQYF	TGTGCCAGCAGCTTGACGGTAGATACGCAGTATTTT
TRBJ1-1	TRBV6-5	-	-	CASSYSGAGTEAFF	TGTGCCAGCAGTTACTCGGGGGCCGGTACTGAAGCTTTCTTT
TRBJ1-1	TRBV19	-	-	CASSSGEAFF	TGTGCCAGTAGTAGCGGGGAAGCTTTCTTT
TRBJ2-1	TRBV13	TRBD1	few	CASSSWGQTDNEQFF	TGTGCCAGCAGCTCCTGGGGACAGACCGACAATGAGCAGTTCTTC
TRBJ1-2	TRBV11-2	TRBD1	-	CASSSSATGVPYGYTF	TGTGCCAGCAGCTCCTCCGCGACAGGGGTCCCCTATGGCTACACCTTC
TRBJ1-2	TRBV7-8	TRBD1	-	CASSPGTGGIYGYTF	TGTGCCAGCAGCCCAGGGACAGGGGGTATCTATGGCTACACCTTC
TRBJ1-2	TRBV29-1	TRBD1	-	CSVGTGNYTF	TGCAGCGTCGGGACAGGGAACTACACCTTC
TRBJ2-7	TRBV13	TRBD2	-	CASSPTGTSGGTTYEQYF	TGTGCCAGCAGCCCCACCGGGACTAGCGGGGGGACGACCTACGAGCAGTACTTC
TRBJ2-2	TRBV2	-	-	CASSDGFPVELFF	TGTGCCAGCAGTGATGGCTTCCCCGTGGAGCTGTTTTTT
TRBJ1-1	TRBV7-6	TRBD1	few	CASSSYKQGAAEAFF	TGTGCCAGCAGCTCGTATAAACAGGGGGCGGCTGAAGCTTTCTTT
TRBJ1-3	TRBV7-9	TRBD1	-	CASRSQPRDRVSGNTIYF	TGTGCCAGCAGATCCCAGCCCCGGGACAGGGTCTCTGGAAACACCATATATTTT
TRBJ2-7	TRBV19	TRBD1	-	CASSITDRASYEQYF	TGTGCCAGTAGTATCACCGACAGGGCTTCCTACGAGCAGTACTTC
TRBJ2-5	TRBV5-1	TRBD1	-	CASSIGQGRETQYF	TGCGCCAGCAGCATCGGACAGGGAAGAGAGACCCAGTACTTC
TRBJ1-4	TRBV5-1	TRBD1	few	CASSFGQVLNEKLFF	TGCGCCAGCAGCTTCGGACAGGTCCTTAATGAAAAACTGTTTTTT
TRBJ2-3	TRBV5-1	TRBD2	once	CASSLGGTTSTDTQYF	TGCGCCAGCAGCTTGGGAGGGACTACTAGCACAGATACGCAGTATTTT
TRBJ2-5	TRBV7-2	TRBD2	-	CASSLGSLAGGPQEIQYF	TGTGCCAGCAGCTTAGGGAGTCTAGCGGGGGGCCCCCAAGAGATCCAGTACTTC
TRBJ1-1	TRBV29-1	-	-	CSVEAGGGNTEAFF	TGCAGCGTTGAGGCGGGCGGAGGGAACACTGAAGCTTTCTTT
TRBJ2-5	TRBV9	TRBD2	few	CASRPGLAGGTQYF	TGTGCCAGCAGACCAGGACTAGCGGGAGGGACCCAGTACTTC
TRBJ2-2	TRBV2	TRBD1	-	CASRQQTGMSGELFF	TGTGCCAGCCGGCAGCAGACAGGGATGTCCGGGGAGCTGTTTTTT
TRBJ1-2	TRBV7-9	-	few	CSSSSDDGQLANYGYTF	TGTTCCAGCAGCTCAGACGATGGACAGTTAGCTAACTATGGCTACACCTTC
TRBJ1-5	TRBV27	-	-	CASSSGGERPQHF	TGTGCCAGCAGTTCGGGGGGGGAGCGGCCCCAGCATTTT
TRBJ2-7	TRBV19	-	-	CASSIAAPSGYEQYF	TGTGCCAGTAGTATAGCAGCTCCTTCGGGCTACGAGCAGTACTTC
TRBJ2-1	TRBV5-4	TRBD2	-	CASSLGLAAYNEQFF	TGTGCCAGCAGCTTGGGACTAGCCGCCTACAATGAGCAGTTCTTC
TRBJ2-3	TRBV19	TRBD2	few	CASSHLAGGGTDTQYF	TGTGCCAGTAGCCACCTAGCGGGAGGGGGCACAGATACGCAGTATTTT
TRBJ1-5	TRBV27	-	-	CASSRQGNQPQHF	TGTGCCAGCAGTCGACAGGGCAATCAGCCCCAGCATTTT